Below, one TCR beta chain is given with its context. The CDR3 is 13 amino acids. Germline CDR1 reads MGHDK; CDR2 reads SYGVNS. The V end lost 7 bases, the J end lost 4 bases, and 13 bases lay between the germline ends. The data belong to a study of T cell responses to AZD1222 COVID-19 vaccine. Method: immunoSEQ multiplex PCR; TCRdb's copy keeps in-frame clones and lacks some. The top ten hold 10% to 13% of the sample, which has 45,000 to 55,000 clones, around 84% seen once. The sequences come from peripheral blood, collected on day 0 of AZD1222 vaccination. The chain couples TRBV25-1 to TRBJ1-2; possibly TRBD1 for D (6 bases). The sequence was collected from an adult in good health. The DNA of the CDR3 is TGTGCCAGCAAAGGGACATCGGGCTATGGCTACACCTTC. This encodes CASKGTSGYGYTF.